This T cell receptor delta chain was sequenced during a study of γδ T cells in repeated Plasmodium falciparum infection. Across the whole study: Over roughly 600 days, donors received four mosquito-bite P. falciparum NF54 infections. Timepoints: baseline, immediately before selected infections, and 21 days after every infection.

TCRdb reprocessed the multiplex PCR reads using CATT. The table has 75,000 to 100,000 delta-chain clones, around 1.4% seen once. V lost 4 bases and J lost 4, with 28 bases in between. Germline V gives CDR1 TSWWSYY, CDR2 QGS. This CDR3 has 19 residues. This clone was detected only a few times. What it recognizes is unknown. This is likely an artifact of a read error, given a far larger clone one base away. Distinct nucleotide sequences in the sample also encode this CDR3. Points from the study as a whole: Vdelta2-negative gammadelta repertoires appeared less diverse and less shared in Malian than Australian children.

Gammadelta T cells were flow-sorted from PBMC into Vgamma9/Vdelta2+ and Vdelta2-negative populations for bulk analysis. This TCR was recovered from a pool of human donors (malaria-infected and uninfected, not separated). The sequencing input was gamma-delta T cells from blood. The rearrangement links TRDV1 to TRDJ1; D unresolved. As TCRdb names no J gene, one was assigned here on the basis of a DNA match to germline. The CDR3 here is CALGGFDNYVLGHIDKLIF. Written as DNA, the CDR3 is TGTGCTCTTGGGGGATTCGATAACTACGTACTAGGGCATATCGATAAACTCATCTTT.